These 3 T cell receptor beta chains were sequenced from one sample in a study of type 1 regulatory T cells. TCRdb re-called the reads through MiXCR, storing one row per CDR3 protein. The table records about 62,000 distinct CDR3 sequences, over 50% of them present only once. These receptors' antigens are unknown. The material sequenced was cultured non-Tr1 T cells, either the whole culture or a sorted T cell fraction (not recorded which). The source of these receptors is a human donor in good health.

This clonotype was recorded only once. The J gene is TRBJ2-1, the V gene TRBV24-1; TRBD2 might be the D (5 bases). V lost 9 bases, J lost 2 bases, and 13 bases lay in between. CDR1 and CDR2 from the germline V gene are KGHDR and SFDVKD. The CDR3 loop spans 14 amino acids. The DNA for the CDR3 is TGTGCCACCGCCCAGCCCGGGGCCTACAATGAGCAGTTCTTC. Translating it yields CATAQPGAYNEQFF.

The V call is TRBV5-4, the J call TRBJ2-5, with D possibly matching TRBD2 (6 bases). The CDR3 is made up of 14 amino acids. V lost 4 bases, J lost 1 base, and 11 bases lay in between. Germline assignment: CDR1 SGHNT and CDR2 YYREEE (reference sequence). Here the CDR3 DNA reads TGTGCCAGCAGCCTCTATAGCGGCCAAGAGACCCAGTACTTC. Protein product: CASSLYSGQETQYF.

This clonotype has only a few counts. The chain combines TRBV27 with TRBJ2-5; unclear D gene. The V and J ends lost 0 bases and 9 bases respectively, with 14 bases between them. The CDR3 contains 14 residues. In germline, CDR1 is MNHEY, CDR2 SMNVEV (reference sequence). The DNA for the CDR3 is TGTGCCAGCAGTTTATCCCGGAGTGGCGGTTCCCAGTACTTC. It specifies CASSLSRSGGSQYF.